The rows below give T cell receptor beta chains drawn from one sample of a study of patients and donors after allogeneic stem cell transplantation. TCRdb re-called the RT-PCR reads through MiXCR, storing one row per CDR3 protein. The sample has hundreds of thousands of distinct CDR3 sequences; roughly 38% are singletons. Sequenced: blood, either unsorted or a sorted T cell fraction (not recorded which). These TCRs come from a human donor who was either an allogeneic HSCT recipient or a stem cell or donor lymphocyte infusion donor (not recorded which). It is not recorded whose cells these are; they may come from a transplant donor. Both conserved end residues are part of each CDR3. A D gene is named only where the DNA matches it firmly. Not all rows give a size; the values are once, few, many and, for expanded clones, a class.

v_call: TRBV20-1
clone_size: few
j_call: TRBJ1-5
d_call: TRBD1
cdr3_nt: TGCAGTGCTCGGACAGGGGCAAAGGCCCTCAATCAGCCCCAGCATTTT
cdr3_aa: CSARTGAKALNQPQHF

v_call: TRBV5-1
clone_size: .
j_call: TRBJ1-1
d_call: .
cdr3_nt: TGCGCCAGCAGCTCATTCATGGGCACTGAAGCTTTCTTT
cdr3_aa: CASSSFMGTEAFF

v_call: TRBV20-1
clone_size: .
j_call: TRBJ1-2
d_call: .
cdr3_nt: TGCAGTGCCTCGCCGGGACGGGGCTACACCTTC
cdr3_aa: CSASPGRGYTF

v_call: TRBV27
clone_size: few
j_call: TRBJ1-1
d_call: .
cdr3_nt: TGTGCCAGCAGTTTAGCATATGGGGATCGAGCTTTCTTT
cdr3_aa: CASSLAYGDRAFF

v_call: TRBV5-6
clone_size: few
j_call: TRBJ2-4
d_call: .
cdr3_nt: TGTGCCAGCAGCTTGGAATATGGTTTTCAGTACTTC
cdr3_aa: CASSLEYGFQYF

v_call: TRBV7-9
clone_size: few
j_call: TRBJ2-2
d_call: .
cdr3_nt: TGTGCCAGCAGCTTCGTCGGGTTCAACACCGGGGAGCTGTTTTTT
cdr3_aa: CASSFVGFNTGELFF

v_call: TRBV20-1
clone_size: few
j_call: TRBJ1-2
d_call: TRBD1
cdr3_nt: TGCAGTGCTTCCTGGACAGGGGACTATGGCTACACCTTC
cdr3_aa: CSASWTGDYGYTF

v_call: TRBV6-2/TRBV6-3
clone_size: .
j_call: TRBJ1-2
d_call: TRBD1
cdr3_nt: TGTGCCAGCAGCGGGACAGGACAGCCAGCTAACTATGGCTACACCTTC
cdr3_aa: CASSGTGQPANYGYTF

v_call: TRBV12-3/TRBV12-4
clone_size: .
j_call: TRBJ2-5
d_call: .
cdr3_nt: TGTGCCAGCAGTTTAGCGCGTGGGCCACCCCGAGAGACCCAGTACTTC
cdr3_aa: CASSLARGPPRETQYF

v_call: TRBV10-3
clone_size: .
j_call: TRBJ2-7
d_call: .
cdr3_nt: TGTGCCATCAGTGAGTCGTTGGAGCAGTACTTC
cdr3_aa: CAISESLEQYF

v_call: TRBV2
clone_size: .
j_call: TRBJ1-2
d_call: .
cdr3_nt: TGTGCCAGCAGTGAAGCGCTTCGAGGGCGCTATGGCTACACCTTC
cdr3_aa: CASSEALRGRYGYTF

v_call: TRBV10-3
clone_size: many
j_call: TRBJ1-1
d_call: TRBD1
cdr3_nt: TGTGCCATCAGTGACCCGGGACAGGGGGGTTTCGAAGCTTTCTTT
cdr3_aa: CAISDPGQGGFEAFF

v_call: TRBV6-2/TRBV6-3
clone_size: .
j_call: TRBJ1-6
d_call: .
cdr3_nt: TGTGCCACCACCACGGTTTATTCACCCCTCCACTTT
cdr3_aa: CATTTVYSPLHF

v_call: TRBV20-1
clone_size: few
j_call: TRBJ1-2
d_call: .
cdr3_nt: TGCAGTGCTAGAGATTGGGAAGGGAATTCTAACTATGGCTACACCTTC
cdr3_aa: CSARDWEGNSNYGYTF

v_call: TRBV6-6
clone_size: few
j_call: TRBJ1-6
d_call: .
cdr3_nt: TGTGCCAGCAGCCCCCGAATTAGCTCCTATAATTCACCCCTCCACTTT
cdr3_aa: CASSPRISSYNSPLHF

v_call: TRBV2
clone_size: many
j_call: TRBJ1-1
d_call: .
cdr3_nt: TGTGCCAGCAGTGGGTCGAGAGGGGCGAACACTGAAGCTTTCTTT
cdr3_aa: CASSGSRGANTEAFF

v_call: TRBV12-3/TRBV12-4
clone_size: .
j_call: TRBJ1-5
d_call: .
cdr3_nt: TGTGCCAGCAGTTTTTCGGCCAATCAGCCCCAGCATTTT
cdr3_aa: CASSFSANQPQHF

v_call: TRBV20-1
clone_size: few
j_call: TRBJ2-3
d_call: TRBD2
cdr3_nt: TGCAGTGCTAGATCGGGGACTAGATCAGATACGCAGTATTTT
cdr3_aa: CSARSGTRSDTQYF

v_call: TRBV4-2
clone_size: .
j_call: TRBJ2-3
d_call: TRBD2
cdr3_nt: TGTGCCAGCAGCCAAGAAGGTCGACGTGGGCGGGGGGTACGATATACGCAGTATTTT
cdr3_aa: CASSQEGRRGRGVRYTQYF

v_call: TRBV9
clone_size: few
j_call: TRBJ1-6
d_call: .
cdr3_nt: TGTGCCAGCAGCGTAGAGTTCGCAGCCTCCTATAATTCACCCCTCCACTTT
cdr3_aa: CASSVEFAASYNSPLHF

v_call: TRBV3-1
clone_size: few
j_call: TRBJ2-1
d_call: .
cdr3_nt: TGTGCCAGCAGCCGTTCTCACCAGGGGAAGATCAATGAGCAGTTCTTC
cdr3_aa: CASSRSHQGKINEQFF

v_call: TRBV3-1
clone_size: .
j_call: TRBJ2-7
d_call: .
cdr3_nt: TGTGCCAGCAGCCAAGTCTTCCCGGGACCGGGGGCATACGAGCAGTACTTC
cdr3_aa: CASSQVFPGPGAYEQYF

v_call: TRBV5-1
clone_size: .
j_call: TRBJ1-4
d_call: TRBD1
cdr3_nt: TGCGCCAGCAGCTACCGGGACAGGGATGAAAAACTGTTTTTT
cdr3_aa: CASSYRDRDEKLFF

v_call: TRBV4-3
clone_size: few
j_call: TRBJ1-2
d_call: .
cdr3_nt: TGCGCCAGCAGCCAAAGGGACGGGTATGGCTACACCTTC
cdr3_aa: CASSQRDGYGYTF

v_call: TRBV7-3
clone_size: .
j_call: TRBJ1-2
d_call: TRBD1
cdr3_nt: TGTGCCAGCAGCGATGGACCGGGACAGCTCGGCTACACCTTC
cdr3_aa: CASSDGPGQLGYTF

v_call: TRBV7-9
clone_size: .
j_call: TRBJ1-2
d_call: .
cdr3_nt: TGTGCCAGCAGCTCCTACACGGAAGGGGGCTACACCTTC
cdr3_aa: CASSSYTEGGYTF

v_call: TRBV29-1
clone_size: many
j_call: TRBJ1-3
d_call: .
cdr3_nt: TGCAGCGTTGAGGGCTCTGGAAACACCATATATTTT
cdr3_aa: CSVEGSGNTIYF